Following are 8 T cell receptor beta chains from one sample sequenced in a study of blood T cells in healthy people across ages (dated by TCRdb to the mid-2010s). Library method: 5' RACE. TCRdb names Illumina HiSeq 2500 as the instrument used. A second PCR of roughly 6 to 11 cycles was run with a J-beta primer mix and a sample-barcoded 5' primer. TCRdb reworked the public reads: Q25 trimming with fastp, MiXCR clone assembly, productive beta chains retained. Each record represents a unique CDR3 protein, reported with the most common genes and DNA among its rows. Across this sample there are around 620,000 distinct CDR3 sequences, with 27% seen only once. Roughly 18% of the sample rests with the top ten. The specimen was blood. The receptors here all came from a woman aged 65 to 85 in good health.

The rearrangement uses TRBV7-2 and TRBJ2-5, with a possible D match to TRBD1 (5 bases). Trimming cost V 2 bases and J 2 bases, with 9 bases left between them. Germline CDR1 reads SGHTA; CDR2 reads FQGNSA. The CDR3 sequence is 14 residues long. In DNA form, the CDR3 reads TGTGCCAGCAGCTTAAATGCAGGGCAAGAGACCCAGTACTTC. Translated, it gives CASSLNAGQETQYF. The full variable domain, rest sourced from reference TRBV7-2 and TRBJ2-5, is GAGVSQSPSNKVTEKGKDVELRCDPISGHTALYWYRQSLGQGLEFLIYFQGNSAPDKSGLPSDRFSAERTGGSVSTLTIQRTQQEDSAVYLCASSLNAGQETQYFGPGTRLLVL.

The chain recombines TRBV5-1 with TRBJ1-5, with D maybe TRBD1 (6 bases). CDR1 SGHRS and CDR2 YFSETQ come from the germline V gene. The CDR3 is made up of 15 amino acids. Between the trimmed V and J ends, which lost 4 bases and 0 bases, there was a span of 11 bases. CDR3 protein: CASSVTGISNQPQHF. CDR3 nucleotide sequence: TGCGCCAGCAGCGTTACAGGGATTAGCAATCAGCCCCAGCATTTT.

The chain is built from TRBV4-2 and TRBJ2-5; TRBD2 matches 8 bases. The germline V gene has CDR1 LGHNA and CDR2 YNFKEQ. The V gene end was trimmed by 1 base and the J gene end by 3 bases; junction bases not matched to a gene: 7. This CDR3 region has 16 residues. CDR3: CASSQVQRGTKETQYF. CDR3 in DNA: TGTGCCAGCAGCCAAGTCCAGCGGGGGACCAAAGAGACCCAGTACTTC.

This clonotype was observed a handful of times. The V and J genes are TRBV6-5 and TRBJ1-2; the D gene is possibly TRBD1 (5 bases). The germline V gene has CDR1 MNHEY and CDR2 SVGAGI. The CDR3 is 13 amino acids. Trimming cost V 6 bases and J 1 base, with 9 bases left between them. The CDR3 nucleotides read TGTGCCAGCAGCTCGACAGTTAACTATGGCTACACCTTC. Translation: CASSSTVNYGYTF.

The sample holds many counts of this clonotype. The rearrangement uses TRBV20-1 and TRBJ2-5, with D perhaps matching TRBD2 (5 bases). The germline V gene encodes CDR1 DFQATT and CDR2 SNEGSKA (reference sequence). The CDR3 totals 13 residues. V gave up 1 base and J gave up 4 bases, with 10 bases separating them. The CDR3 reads CSARVASLETQYF. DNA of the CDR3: TGCAGTGCTAGAGTGGCTAGCCTAGAGACCCAGTACTTC.

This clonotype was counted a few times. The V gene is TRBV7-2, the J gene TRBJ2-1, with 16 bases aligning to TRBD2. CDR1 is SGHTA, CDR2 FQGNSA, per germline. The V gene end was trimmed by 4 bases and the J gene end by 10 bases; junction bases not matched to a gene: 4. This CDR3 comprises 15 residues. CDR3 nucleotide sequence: TGTGCCAGCAGCTCGGGACTAGCGGGGGGGTTAGAGCAGTTCTTC. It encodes CASSSGLAGGLEQFF.

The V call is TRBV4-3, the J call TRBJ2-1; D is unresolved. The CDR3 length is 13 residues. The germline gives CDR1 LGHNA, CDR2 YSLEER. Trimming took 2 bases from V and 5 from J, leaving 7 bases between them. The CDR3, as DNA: TGCGCCAGCAGCCAATCCGGTGACAATGAGCAGTTCTTC. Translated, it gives CASSQSGDNEQFF.

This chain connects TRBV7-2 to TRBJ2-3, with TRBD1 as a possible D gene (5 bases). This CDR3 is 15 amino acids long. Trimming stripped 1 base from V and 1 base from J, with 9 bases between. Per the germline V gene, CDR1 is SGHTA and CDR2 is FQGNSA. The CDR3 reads CASSLGGRGTDTQYF. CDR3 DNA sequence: TGTGCCAGCAGCTTAGGGGGCCGGGGCACAGATACGCAGTATTTT.